This T cell receptor beta chain was observed in a study of beta chain features in type 1 diabetes. The CDR3 length is 13 residues. Germline values: CDR1 MNHNY, CDR2 SVGAGI (reference sequence). Trimming took off 8 bases at V and 6 bases at J, with 14 bases between the two ends. Sequencing targeted expressed TCRB transcripts, as all isolated RNA had been reverse transcribed. Sequenced by immunoSEQ multiplex PCR; TCRdb stores in-frame clones only, minus some. The sample lists around 70,000 clones, roughly half seen once, with roughly 0.65% in the top ten. Broader study findings: Among all four CD4+ subsets, Type 1 diabetes patients had TCRB CDR3s that were moderately but significantly shorter.

A note on this clone: The antigen remains undetermined.

The clonotype comes from a man younger than 40 with type 1 diabetes. What was sequenced was central memory CD4+ T cells from blood. The chain has TRBV6-6 and TRBJ1-5; possibly TRBD1 for D (6 bases). CDR3 nucleotide sequence: TGTGCCAGCCGCCAGGGGACGAGTCAGCCCCAGCATTTT. It encodes CASRQGTSQPQHF.